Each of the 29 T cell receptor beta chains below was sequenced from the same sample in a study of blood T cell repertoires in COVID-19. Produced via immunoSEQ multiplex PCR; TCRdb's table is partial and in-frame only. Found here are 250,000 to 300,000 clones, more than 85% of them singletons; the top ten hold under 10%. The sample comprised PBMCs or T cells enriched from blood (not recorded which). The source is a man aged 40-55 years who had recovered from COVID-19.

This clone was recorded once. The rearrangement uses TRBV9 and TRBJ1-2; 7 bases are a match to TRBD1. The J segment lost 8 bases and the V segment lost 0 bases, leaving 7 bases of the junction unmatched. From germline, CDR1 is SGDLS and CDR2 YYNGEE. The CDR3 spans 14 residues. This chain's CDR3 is CASSVVEGAAGYTF. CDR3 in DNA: TGTGCCAGCAGCGTAGTGGAGGGGGCCGCGGGCTACACCTTC.

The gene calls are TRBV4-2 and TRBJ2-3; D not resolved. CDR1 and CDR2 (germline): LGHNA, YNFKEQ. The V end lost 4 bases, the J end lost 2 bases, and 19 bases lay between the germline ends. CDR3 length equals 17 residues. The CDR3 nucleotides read TGTGCCAGCAGCCTAGTTAGAATAGAGTCTTCCACAGATACGCAGTATTTT. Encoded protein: CASSLVRIESSTDTQYF.

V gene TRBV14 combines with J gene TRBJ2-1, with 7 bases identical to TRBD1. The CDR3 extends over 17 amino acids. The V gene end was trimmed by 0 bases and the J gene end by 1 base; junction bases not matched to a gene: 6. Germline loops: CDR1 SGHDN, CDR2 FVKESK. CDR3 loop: CASSQETGFGSYNEQFF. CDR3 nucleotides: TGTGCCAGCAGCCAAGAGACAGGGTTTGGGTCCTACAATGAGCAGTTCTTC.

The CDR3 loop is CAIRDILNTDTQYF. DNA of the CDR3: TGTGCCATCCGGGACATCCTGAACACAGATACGCAGTATTTT. The chain recombines TRBV6-5 with TRBJ2-3, with a tentative D call TRBD1 (6 bases). Germline-derived CDR1 and CDR2 are MNHEY and SVGAGI. V was shortened by 10 bases and J by 2 bases, with 16 bases between the two germline ends. The CDR3 totals 14 residues.

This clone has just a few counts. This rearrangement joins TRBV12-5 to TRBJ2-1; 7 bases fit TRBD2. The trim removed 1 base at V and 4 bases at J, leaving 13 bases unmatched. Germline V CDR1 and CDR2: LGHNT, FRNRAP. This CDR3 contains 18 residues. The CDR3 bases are TGTGCTAGTGGTTTGGAAACGATAAGCGGGAAGGGTTACAATGAGCAGTTCTTC. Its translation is CASGLETISGKGYNEQFF.

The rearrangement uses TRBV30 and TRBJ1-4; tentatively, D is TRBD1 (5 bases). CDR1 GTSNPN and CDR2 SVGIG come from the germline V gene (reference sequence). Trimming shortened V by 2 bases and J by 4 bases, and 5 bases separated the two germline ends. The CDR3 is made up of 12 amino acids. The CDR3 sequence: CAWSRGNEKLFF. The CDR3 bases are TGTGCCTGGAGTAGGGGTAATGAAAAACTGTTTTTT.

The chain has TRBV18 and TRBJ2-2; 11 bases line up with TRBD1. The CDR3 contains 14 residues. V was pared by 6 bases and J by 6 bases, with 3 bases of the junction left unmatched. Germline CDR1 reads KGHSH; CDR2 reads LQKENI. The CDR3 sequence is CASSPGQGAGELFF. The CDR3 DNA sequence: TGTGCCAGCTCGCCGGGACAGGGGGCCGGGGAGCTGTTTTTT.

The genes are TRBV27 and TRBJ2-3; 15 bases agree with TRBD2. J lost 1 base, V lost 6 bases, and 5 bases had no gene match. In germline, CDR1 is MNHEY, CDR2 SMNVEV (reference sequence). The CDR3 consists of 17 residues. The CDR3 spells CASRGGLAGGRTDTQYF. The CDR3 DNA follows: TGTGCCAGCAGGGGGGGACTAGCGGGAGGTCGCACAGATACGCAGTATTTT.

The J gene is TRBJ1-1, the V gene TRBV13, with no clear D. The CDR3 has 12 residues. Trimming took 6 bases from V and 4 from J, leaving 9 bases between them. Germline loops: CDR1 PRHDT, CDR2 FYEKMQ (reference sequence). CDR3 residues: CASSLPFTEAFF. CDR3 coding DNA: TGTGCCAGCAGTCTTCCGTTCACTGAAGCTTTCTTT.

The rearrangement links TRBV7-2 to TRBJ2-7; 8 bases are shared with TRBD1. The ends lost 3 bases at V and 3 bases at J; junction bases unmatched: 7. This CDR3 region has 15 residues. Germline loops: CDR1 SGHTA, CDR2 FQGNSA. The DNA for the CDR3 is TGTGCCAGCAGCTTCGGACAGGGACGCTTCTACGAGCAGTACTTC. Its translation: CASSFGQGRFYEQYF.

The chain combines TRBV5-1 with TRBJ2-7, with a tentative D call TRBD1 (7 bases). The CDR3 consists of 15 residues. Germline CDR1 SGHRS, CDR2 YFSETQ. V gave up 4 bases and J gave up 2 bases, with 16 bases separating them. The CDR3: CASSRQTGEAYEQYF. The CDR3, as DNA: TGCGCCAGCAGCCGTCAAACAGGGGAGGCCTACGAGCAGTACTTC. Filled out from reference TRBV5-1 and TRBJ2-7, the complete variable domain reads KAGVTQTPRYLIKTRGQQVTLSCSPISGHRSVSWYQQTPGQGLQFLFEYFSETQRNKGNFPGRFSGRQFSNSRSEMNVSTLELGDSALYLCASSRQTGEAYEQYFGPGTRLTVT.

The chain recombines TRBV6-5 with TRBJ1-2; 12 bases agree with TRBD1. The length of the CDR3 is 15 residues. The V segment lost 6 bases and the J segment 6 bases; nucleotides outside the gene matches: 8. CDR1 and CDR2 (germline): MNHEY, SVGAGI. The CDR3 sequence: CASRSGGTGGDGYTF. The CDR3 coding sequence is TGTGCCAGCAGGAGTGGAGGGACAGGGGGCGATGGCTACACCTTC.

The CDR3 DNA sequence: TGTGCCAGTAGAAACCCTTCCGGGGCCAGGGGTGAAAAACTGTTTTTT. Its translation is CASRNPSGARGEKLFF. This chain links TRBV19 with TRBJ1-4; TRBD1 might be the D (6 bases). V was shortened by 6 bases and J by 7 bases, with 21 bases between the two germline ends. This CDR3 is built from 16 residues. Per germline, CDR1 LNHDA and CDR2 SQIVND (reference sequence).

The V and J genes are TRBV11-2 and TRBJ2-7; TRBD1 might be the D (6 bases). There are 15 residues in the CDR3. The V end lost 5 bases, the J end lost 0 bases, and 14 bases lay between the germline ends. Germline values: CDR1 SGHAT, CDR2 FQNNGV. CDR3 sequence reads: CASSVVTGNSYEQYF. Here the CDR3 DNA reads TGTGCCAGCAGCGTGGTAACAGGGAACTCCTACGAGCAGTACTTC.

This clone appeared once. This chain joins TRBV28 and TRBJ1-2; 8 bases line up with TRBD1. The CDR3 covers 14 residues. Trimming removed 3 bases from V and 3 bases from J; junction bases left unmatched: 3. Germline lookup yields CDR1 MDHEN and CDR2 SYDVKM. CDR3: CASSFSGGDYGYTF. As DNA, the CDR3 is TGTGCCAGCAGTTTCTCAGGGGGCGACTATGGCTACACCTTC.

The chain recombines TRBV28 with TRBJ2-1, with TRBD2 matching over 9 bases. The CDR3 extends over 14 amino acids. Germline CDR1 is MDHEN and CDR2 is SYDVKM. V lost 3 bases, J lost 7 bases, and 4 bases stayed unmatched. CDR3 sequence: CASSFGLAGNEQFF. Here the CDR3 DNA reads TGTGCCAGCAGTTTTGGGCTAGCGGGGAATGAGCAGTTCTTC. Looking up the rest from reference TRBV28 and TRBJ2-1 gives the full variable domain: DVKVTQSSRYLVKRTGEKVFLECVQDMDHENMFWYRQDPGLGLRLIYFSYDVKMKEKGDIPEGYSVSREKKERFSLILESASTNQTSMYLCASSFGLAGNEQFFGPGTRLTVL.

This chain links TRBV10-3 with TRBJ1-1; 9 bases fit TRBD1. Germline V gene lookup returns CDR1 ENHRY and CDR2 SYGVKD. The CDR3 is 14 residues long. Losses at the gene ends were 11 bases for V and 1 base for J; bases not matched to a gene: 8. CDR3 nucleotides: TGTGCCTCCTCTACGGGACAGGGGAACACTGAAGCTTTCTTT. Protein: CASSTGQGNTEAFF.

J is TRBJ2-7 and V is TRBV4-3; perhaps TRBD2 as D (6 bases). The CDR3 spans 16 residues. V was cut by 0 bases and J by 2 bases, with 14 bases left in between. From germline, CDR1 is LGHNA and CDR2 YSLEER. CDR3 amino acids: CASSQEYGGNTYEQYF. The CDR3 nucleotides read TGCGCCAGCAGCCAAGAATACGGCGGGAATACCTACGAGCAGTACTTC.

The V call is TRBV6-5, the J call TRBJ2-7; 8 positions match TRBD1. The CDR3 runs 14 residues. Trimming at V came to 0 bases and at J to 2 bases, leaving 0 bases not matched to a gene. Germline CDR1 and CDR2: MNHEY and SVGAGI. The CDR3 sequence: CASSYSTGAYEQYF. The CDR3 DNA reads TGTGCCAGCAGTTACTCGACAGGGGCCTACGAGCAGTACTTC.

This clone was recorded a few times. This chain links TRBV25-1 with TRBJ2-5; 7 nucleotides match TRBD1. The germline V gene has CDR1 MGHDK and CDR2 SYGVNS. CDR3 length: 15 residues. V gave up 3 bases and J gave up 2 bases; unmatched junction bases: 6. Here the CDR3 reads CASSESGGRQETQYF. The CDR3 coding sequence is TGTGCCAGCAGTGAGTCAGGGGGTAGGCAAGAGACCCAGTACTTC.

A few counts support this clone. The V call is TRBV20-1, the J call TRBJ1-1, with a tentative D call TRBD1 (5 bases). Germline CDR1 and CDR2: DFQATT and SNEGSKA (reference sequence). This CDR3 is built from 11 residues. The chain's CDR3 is CAGGDNTEAFF. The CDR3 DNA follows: TGCGCGGGGGGGGATAACACTGAAGCTTTCTTT.

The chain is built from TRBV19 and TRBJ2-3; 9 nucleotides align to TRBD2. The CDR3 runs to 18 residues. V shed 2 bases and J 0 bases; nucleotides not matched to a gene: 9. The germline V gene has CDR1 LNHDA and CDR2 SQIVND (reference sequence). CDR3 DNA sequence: TGTGCCAGTAGTATACTTTTTTTACTAGCGGGCAGCACAGATACGCAGTATTTT. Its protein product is CASSILFLLAGSTDTQYF.

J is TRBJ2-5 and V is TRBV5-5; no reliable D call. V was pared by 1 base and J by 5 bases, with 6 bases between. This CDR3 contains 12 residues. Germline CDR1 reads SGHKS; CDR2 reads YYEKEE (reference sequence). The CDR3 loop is CASSLPGETQYF. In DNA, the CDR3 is TGTGCCAGCAGCTTGCCGGGTGAGACCCAGTACTTC.

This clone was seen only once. The chain's CDR3 is CASSLVRGPGEQYF. In DNA form, the CDR3 reads TGTGCCAGCAGCTTAGTCAGGGGGCCAGGCGAGCAGTACTTC. The chain joins TRBV7-9 to TRBJ2-7, with 8 bases fitting TRBD1. CDR1 and CDR2 from the germline V gene are SEHNR and FQNEAQ (reference sequence). The CDR3 is 14 amino acids. Losses at the gene ends were 1 base for V and 6 bases for J; bases not matched to a gene: 5.

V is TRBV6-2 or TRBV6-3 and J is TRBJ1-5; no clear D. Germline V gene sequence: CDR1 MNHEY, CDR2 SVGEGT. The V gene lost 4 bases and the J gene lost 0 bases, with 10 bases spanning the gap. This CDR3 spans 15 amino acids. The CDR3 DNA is TGTGCCAGCAGTTCCATGGGCAATAGCAATCAGCCCCAGCATTTT. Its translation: CASSSMGNSNQPQHF.

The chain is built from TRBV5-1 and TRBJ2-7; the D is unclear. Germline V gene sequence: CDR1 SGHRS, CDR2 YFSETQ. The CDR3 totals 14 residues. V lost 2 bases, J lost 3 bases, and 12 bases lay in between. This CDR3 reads CASSLDGYSYEQYF. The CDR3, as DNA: TGCGCCAGCAGCTTAGACGGGTATAGCTACGAGCAGTACTTC.

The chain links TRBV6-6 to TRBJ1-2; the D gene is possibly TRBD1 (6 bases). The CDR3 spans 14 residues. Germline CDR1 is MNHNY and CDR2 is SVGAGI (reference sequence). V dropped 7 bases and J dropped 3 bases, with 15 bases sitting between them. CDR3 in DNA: TGTGCCAGCAATACAGGGAAAGGGGACTATGGCTACACCTTC. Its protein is CASNTGKGDYGYTF.

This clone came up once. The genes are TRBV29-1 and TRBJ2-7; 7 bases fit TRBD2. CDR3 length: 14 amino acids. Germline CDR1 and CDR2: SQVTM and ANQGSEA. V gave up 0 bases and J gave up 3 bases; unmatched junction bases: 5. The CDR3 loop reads CSVEDQSSGYEQYF. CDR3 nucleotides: TGCAGCGTTGAAGATCAGTCTAGCGGCTACGAGCAGTACTTC.

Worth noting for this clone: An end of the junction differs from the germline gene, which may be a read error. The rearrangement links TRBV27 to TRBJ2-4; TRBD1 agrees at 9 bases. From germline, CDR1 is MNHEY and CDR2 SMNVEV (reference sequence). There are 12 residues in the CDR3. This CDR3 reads CASSPRQGVWNF. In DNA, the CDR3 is TGTGCCAGCAGTCCCAGACAGGGGGTGTGGAACTTC.